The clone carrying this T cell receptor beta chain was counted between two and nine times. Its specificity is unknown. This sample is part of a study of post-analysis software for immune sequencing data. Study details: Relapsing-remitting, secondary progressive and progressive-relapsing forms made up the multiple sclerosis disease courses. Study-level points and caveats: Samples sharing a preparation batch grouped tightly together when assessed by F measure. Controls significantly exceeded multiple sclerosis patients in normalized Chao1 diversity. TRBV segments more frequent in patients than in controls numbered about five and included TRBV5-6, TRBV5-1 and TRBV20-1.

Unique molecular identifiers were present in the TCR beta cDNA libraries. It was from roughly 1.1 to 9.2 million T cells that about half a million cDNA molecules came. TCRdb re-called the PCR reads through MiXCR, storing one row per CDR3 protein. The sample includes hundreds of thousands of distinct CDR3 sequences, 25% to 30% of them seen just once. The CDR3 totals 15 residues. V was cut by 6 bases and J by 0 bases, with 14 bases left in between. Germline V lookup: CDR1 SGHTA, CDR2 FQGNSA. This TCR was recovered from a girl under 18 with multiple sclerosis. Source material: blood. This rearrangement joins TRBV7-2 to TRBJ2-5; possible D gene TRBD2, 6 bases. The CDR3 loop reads CASSRGGMYQETQYF. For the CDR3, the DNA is TGTGCCAGCAGTCGGGGCGGGATGTACCAAGAGACCCAGTACTTC.